This T cell receptor (beta chain) originates from a study of OX40 agonist ivuxolimab in advanced cancers. Patients who had autoimmune disease history or got systemic immunosuppression were left out. Peripheral blood came from all dose cohorts at three timepoints. Measured with immunoSEQ multiplex PCR; TCRdb has only the in-frame clones, and not every one. The sample has tens of thousands of clones, 75% to 90% seen once. This clone was seen just once. V lost 1 base and J lost 3, with 10 bases in between. From germline, CDR1 is SGHRS and CDR2 YFSETQ. The CDR3 has 14 amino acids. This clonotype originated in an adult with an advanced solid tumor such as melanoma, head and neck, liver or kidney cancer. The chain carries TRBV5-1 and TRBJ1-1; the D gene is possibly TRBD1 (5 bases). The sample in question was CD4+ or CD8+ T cells sorted from blood, obtained in a trial of the OX40 agonist ivuxolimab. DNA of the CDR3: TGCGCCAGCAGCTTGATACGCAGGGACACTGAAGCTTTCTTT. Amino acids: CASSLIRRDTEAFF.